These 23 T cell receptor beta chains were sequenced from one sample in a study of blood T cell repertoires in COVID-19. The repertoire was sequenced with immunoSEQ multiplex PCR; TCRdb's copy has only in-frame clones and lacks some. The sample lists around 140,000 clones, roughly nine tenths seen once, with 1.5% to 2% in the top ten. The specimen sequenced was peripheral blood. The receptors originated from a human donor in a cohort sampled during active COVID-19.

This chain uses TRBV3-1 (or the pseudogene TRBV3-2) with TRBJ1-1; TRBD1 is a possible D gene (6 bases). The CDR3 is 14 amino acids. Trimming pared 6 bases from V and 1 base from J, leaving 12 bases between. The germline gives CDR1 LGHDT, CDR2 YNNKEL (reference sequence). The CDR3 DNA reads TGTGCCAGCAGGCAATCGGACAGGAACACTGAAGCTTTCTTT. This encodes CASRQSDRNTEAFF.

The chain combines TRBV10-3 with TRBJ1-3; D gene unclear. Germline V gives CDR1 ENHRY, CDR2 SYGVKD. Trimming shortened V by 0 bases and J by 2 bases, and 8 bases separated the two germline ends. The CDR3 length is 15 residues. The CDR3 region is CAISESTGTGNTIYF. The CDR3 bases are TGTGCCATCAGTGAGTCAACCGGGACTGGAAACACCATATATTTT.

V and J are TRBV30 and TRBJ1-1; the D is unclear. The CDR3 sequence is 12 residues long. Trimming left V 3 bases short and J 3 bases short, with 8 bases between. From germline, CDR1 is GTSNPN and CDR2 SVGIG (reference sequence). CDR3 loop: CAWRGGYTEAFF. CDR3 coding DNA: TGTGCCTGGAGGGGCGGGTACACTGAAGCTTTCTTT.

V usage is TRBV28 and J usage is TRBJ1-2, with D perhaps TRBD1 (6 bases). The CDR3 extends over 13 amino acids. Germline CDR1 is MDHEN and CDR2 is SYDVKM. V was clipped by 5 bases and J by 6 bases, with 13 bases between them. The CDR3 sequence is CASSHRVGDGYTF. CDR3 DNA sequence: TGTGCCAGCAGTCACAGGGTTGGAGATGGCTACACCTTC.

CDR3 residues: CASSLRRGGDSYNEQFF. CDR3 DNA: TGCGCCAGCAGCTTGAGGCGGGGTGGAGATTCCTACAATGAGCAGTTCTTC. The chain is built from TRBV5-1 and TRBJ2-1; perhaps TRBD2 as D (6 bases). This CDR3 is 17 amino acids long. Per germline, CDR1 SGHRS and CDR2 YFSETQ. Trimming removed 1 base at V and 1 base at J, with 15 bases between.

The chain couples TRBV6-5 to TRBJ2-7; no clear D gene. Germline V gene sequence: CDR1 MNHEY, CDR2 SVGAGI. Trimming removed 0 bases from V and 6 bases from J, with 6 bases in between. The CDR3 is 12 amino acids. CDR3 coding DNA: TGTGCCAGCAGTTACTCGAACGGCGAGCAGTACTTC. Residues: CASSYSNGEQYF.

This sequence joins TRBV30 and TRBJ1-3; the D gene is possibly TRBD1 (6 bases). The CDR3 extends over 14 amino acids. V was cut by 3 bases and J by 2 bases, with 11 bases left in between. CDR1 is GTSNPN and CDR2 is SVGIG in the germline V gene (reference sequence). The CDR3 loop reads CAWSAGEPGNTIYF. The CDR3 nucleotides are TGTGCCTGGAGCGCAGGGGAACCTGGAAACACCATATATTTT.

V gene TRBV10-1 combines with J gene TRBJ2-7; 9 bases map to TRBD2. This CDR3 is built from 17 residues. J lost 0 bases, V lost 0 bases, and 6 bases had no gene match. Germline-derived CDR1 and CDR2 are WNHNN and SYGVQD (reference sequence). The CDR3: CASSESFPSGVSYEQYF. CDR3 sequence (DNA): TGCGCCAGCAGTGAGTCTTTTCCTAGCGGGGTCTCCTACGAGCAGTACTTC.

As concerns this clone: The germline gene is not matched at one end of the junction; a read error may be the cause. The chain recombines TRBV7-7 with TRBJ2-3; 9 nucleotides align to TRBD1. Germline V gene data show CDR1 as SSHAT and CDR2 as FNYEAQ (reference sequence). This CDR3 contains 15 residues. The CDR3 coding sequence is TGTGCTAGCAGCTTAGCATTGACAGGGGGGGATACGCAGTATTTT. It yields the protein CASSLALTGGDTQYF. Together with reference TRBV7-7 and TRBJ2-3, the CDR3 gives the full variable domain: GAGVSQSPRYKVTKRGQDVTLRCDPISSHATLYWYQQALGQGPEFLTYFNYEAQPDKSGLPSDRFSAERPEGSISTLTIQRTEQRDSAMYRCASSLALTGGDTQYFGPGTRLTVL.

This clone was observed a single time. The CDR3: CASSVRTGAGYTF. Here the CDR3 DNA reads TGTGCCAGCAGTGTCAGGACAGGGGCTGGCTACACCTTC. The chain links TRBV6-4 to TRBJ1-2; 9 bases are a match to TRBD1. CDR1 MRHNA and CDR2 SNTAGT come from the germline V gene. V was pared by 4 bases and J by 7 bases, with 4 bases of the junction left unmatched. This CDR3 comprises 13 residues.

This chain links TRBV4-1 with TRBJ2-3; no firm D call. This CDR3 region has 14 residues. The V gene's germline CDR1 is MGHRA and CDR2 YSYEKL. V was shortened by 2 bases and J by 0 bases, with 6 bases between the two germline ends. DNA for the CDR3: TGCGCCAGCAGCCAACTAGACAGCACAGATACGCAGTATTTT. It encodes CASSQLDSTDTQYF.

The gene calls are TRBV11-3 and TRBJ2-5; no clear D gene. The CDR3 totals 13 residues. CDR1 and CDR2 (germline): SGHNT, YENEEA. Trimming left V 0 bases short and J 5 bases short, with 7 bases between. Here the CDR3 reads CASSLDLEETQYF. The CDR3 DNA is TGTGCCAGCAGCTTAGACCTTGAGGAGACCCAGTACTTC.

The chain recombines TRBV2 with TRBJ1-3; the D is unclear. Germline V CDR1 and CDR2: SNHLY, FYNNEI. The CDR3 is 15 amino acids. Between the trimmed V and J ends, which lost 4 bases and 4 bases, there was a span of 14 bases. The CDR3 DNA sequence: TGTGCCAGCAGTGCTTCCGCCCCAGCGGGAAACACCATATATTTT. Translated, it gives CASSASAPAGNTIYF.

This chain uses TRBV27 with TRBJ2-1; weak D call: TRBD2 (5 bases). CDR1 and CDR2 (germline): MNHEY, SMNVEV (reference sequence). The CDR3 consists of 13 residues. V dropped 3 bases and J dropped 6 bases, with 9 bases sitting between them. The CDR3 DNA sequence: TGTGCCAGCAGTTTGGGGAGCTTCAATGAGCAGTTCTTC. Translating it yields CASSLGSFNEQFF.

CDR3 nucleotides: TGCGCCAGCACCCAGTTGGGCGGGGCTAGCACAGATACGCAGTATTTT. Translated, it gives CASTQLGGASTDTQYF. This chain joins TRBV10-2 and TRBJ2-3; D is possibly TRBD2 (6 bases). The CDR3 sequence is 16 residues long. The germline V gene has CDR1 WSHSY and CDR2 SAAADI. V was trimmed by 7 bases and J by 0 bases, leaving 17 bases between them.

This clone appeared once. CDR3 amino acids: CAISESHSQETQYF. CDR3 nucleotide sequence: TGTGCCATCAGTGAATCACACAGCCAGGAGACCCAGTACTTC. The chain recombines TRBV10-3 with TRBJ2-5; D gene uncertain. Deletions cut 3 bases from V and 5 bases from J, with 13 bases between. Germline loops: CDR1 ENHRY, CDR2 SYGVKD. The CDR3 has 14 amino acids.

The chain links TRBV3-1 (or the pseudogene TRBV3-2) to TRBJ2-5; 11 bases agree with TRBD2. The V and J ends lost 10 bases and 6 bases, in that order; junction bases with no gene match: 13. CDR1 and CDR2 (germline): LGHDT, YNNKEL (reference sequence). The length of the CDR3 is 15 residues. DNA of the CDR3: TGTGCCAACTTACCCGGGACTAGCGGCCATCAGACCCAGTACTTC. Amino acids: CANLPGTSGHQTQYF.

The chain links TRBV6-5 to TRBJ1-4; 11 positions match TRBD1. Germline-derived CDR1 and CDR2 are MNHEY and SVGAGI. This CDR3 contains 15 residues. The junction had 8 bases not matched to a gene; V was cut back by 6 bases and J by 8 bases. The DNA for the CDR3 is TGTGCCAGCAGCCGGGGACAGGGGGTTGTCGAAAAACTGTTTTTT. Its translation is CASSRGQGVVEKLFF.

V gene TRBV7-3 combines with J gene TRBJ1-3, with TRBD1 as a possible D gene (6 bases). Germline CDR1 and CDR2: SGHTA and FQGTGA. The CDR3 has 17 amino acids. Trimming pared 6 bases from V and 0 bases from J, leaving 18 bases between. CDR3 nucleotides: TGTGCCAGCAGTCCAGCTCCGACAGGCCTCTCTGGAAACACCATATATTTT. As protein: CASSPAPTGLSGNTIYF.

CDR3 coding DNA: TGTGCCAGCAGCTTTGGGACAGATCCTGAAGCTTTCTTT. It specifies CASSFGTDPEAFF. V and J are TRBV5-4 and TRBJ1-1; TRBD1 matches 7 bases. CDR3 length equals 13 residues. V lost 2 bases to trimming and J lost 6 bases; unmatched junction nucleotides: 4. From germline, CDR1 is SGHNT and CDR2 YYREEE (reference sequence). Full variable domain (outside the CDR3, taken from reference TRBV5-4 and TRBJ1-1): ETGVTQSPTHLIKTRGQQVTLRCSSQSGHNTVSWYQQALGQGPQFIFQYYREEENGRGNFPPRFSGLQFPNYSSELNVNALELDDSALYLCASSFGTDPEAFFGQGTRLTVV.

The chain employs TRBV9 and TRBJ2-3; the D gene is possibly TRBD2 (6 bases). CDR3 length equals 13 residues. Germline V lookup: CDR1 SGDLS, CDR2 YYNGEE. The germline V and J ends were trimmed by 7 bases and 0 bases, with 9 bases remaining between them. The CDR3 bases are TGTGCCAGCGCCGGGGGAAGCACAGATACGCAGTATTTT. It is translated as CASAGGSTDTQYF.

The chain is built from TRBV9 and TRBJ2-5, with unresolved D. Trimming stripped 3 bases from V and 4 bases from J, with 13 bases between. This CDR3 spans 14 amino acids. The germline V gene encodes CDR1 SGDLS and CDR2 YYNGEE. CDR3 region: CASSAGGIIETQYF. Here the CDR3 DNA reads TGTGCCAGCAGCGCGGGTGGAATAATAGAGACCCAGTACTTC.

CDR3 residues: CASSKSGTGVETQYF. Written as DNA, the CDR3 is TGCGCCAGCAGCAAAAGCGGGACAGGGGTAGAGACCCAGTACTTC. The gene calls are TRBV4-1 and TRBJ2-5; 10 bases align to TRBD1. Germline CDR1 is MGHRA and CDR2 is YSYEKL. There are 15 residues in the CDR3. With 5 bases clipped from V and 4 bases from J, the junction kept 7 bases outside the gene matches.